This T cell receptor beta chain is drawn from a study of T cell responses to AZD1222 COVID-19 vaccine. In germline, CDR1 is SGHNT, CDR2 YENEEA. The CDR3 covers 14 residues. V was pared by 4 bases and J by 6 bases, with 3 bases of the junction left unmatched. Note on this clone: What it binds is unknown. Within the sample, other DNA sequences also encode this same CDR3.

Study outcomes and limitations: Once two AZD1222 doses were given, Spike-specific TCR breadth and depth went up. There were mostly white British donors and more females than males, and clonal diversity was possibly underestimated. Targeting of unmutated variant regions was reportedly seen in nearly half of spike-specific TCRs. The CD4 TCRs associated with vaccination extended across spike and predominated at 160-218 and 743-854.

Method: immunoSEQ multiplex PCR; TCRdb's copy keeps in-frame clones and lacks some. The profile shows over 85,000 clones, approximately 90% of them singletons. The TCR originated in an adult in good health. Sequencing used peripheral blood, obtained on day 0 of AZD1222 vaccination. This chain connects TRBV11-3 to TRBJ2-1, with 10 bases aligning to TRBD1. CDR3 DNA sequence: TGTGCCAGCAGCTCGAGGGACAGGGGCAATGAGCAGTTCTTC. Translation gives CASSSRDRGNEQFF.